Shown below are 28 T cell receptor beta chains from a single sample sequenced in a study of naive and memory T cell subsets. Broader study findings: A few larger clonotypes appeared in naive repertoires, especially CD8, possibly memory cells re-expressing CD45RA.

An equimolar mix of two oligonucleotides served as the beta constant-region primer for TRBC1 and TRBC2. Nested alpha and beta constant-region primers with the SP2 primer drove four PCR rounds on ligated cDNA. One entry per CDR3 protein results from TCRdb running MiXCR on the UMI-ligation and nested PCR reads. The table has more than 120,000 distinct CDR3 sequences, 15% to 25% seen once. Their target antigens are unknown. The sequenced material came from naive CD8+ T cells from blood. The receptors were sampled from a human donor in good health.

The J gene is TRBJ1-2, the V gene TRBV9, with a possible D match to TRBD1 (6 bases). The CDR3 extends over 13 amino acids. CDR1 and CDR2 (germline): SGDLS, YYNGEE. The V end lost 3 bases, the J end lost 4 bases, and 10 bases lay between the germline ends. The CDR3 reads CASSDRVSYGYTF. As DNA, the CDR3 is TGTGCCAGCAGCGACAGGGTCTCCTATGGCTACACCTTC.

The chain combines TRBV25-1 with TRBJ1-4, with 7 nucleotides matching TRBD1. The CDR3 loop spans 12 amino acids. Germline CDR1 is MGHDK and CDR2 is SYGVNS. The J segment lost 12 bases and the V segment lost 2 bases, leaving 3 bases of the junction unmatched. CDR3 sequence reads: CASSEPGTELFF. Here the CDR3 DNA reads TGTGCCAGCAGTGAACCAGGGACAGAACTGTTTTTT.

A few counts support this clonotype. J is TRBJ2-1 and V is TRBV5-1; TRBD2 is a possible D gene (5 bases). The length of the CDR3 is 15 residues. The germline V gene has CDR1 SGHRS and CDR2 YFSETQ. Deletions cut 1 base from V and 7 bases from J, with 15 bases between. The chain's CDR3 is CASSLSPGIKNEQFF. CDR3 nucleotide sequence: TGCGCCAGCAGCTTGTCCCCGGGGATAAAAAATGAGCAGTTCTTC.

This clonotype was counted only a few times. The V call is TRBV13, the J call TRBJ2-1; D is perhaps TRBD2 (7 bases). Looked up from germline, CDR1 is PRHDT and CDR2 is FYEKMQ (reference sequence). This CDR3 is 13 amino acids long. V dropped 5 bases and J dropped 8 bases, with 13 bases sitting between them. DNA of the CDR3: TGTGCCAGCAGCCCTATGGGGGGGCATGAGCAGTTCTTC. Amino acids: CASSPMGGHEQFF. Supplemented by reference TRBV13 and TRBJ2-1, the full variable domain reads AAGVIQSPRHLIKEKRETATLKCYPIPRHDTVYWYQQGPGQDPQFLISFYEKMQSDKGSIPDRFSAQQFSDYHSELNMSSLELGDSALYFCASSPMGGHEQFFGPGTRLTVL.

This clonotype has a handful of counts. The chain links TRBV24-1 to TRBJ1-5; 8 bases line up with TRBD1. This CDR3 contains 15 residues. The V gene end was trimmed by 4 bases and the J gene end by 6 bases; junction bases not matched to a gene: 7. The germline V gene encodes CDR1 KGHDR and CDR2 SFDVKD. CDR3 DNA: TGTGCCACCAGTGACGCAGGGGGCATGGGTCAGCCCCAGCATTTT. Amino acids: CATSDAGGMGQPQHF.

This clonotype was found a few times. The rearrangement links TRBV7-6 to TRBJ1-1; TRBD1 agrees at 9 bases. Germline trimming cut 5 bases from V and 1 base from J; bases unmatched to any gene: 8. CDR3 length equals 16 residues. Germline lookup yields CDR1 SGHVS and CDR2 FNYEAQ. CDR3 sequence: CASSLRTGEENTEAFF. CDR3 nucleotides: TGTGCCAGCAGCCTTCGGACAGGGGAGGAGAACACTGAAGCTTTCTTT.

In this sample, this clonotype turned up a few times. The gene calls are TRBV6-5 and TRBJ1-3; 7 positions agree with TRBD1. The CDR3 covers 16 residues. Germline loops: CDR1 MNHEY, CDR2 SVGAGI. Unmatched junction bases numbered 11, after V lost 6 bases and J lost 3 bases. The CDR3 reads CASSLATGADGNTIYF. CDR3 DNA: TGTGCCAGCAGCCTTGCCACAGGGGCGGATGGAAACACCATATATTTT.

This clonotype was seen only a few times. The chain couples TRBV28 to TRBJ2-7, with D possibly TRBD1 on 5 matching bases. The CDR3 totals 14 residues. Germline assignment: CDR1 MDHEN and CDR2 SYDVKM. The V end lost 3 bases, the J end lost 2 bases, and 11 bases lay between the germline ends. CDR3 DNA: TGTGCCAGCAGTTTTCTCCCAGGGACCTACGAGCAGTACTTC. Translated: CASSFLPGTYEQYF.

The chain has TRBV12-3 or TRBV12-4 and TRBJ2-1; 7 nucleotides match TRBD1. Germline trimming cut 2 bases from V and 4 bases from J; bases unmatched to any gene: 5. The CDR3 is 15 amino acids. CDR3 in amino acids: CASSLTGEFYNEQFF. The CDR3 DNA is TGTGCCAGCAGTTTAACAGGGGAGTTTTACAATGAGCAGTTCTTC.

This rearrangement joins TRBV20-1 to TRBJ2-6; 8 nucleotides align to TRBD1. Germline CDR1 DFQATT, CDR2 SNEGSKA (reference sequence). The trim removed 0 bases at V and 1 base at J, leaving 8 bases unmatched. The CDR3 is made up of 18 amino acids. The CDR3 protein is CSARDWATGGSGANVLTF. The CDR3 bases are TGCAGTGCTAGAGATTGGGCAACAGGGGGTTCTGGGGCCAACGTCCTGACTTTC.

A few counts support this clonotype. The chain carries TRBV9 and TRBJ2-7, with D unclear. Germline CDR1 is SGDLS and CDR2 is YYNGEE. The CDR3 covers 14 residues. V was clipped by 0 bases and J by 4 bases, with 11 bases between them. The CDR3 spells CASSVVDRPYEQYF. In DNA form, the CDR3 reads TGTGCCAGCAGCGTAGTAGACCGCCCATACGAGCAGTACTTC.

The chain has TRBV6-2 or TRBV6-3 and TRBJ2-1; 12 positions match TRBD2. Germline CDR1 MNHEY, CDR2 SVGEGT. The CDR3 has 19 residues. The junction had 15 bases not matched to a gene; V was cut back by 0 bases and J by 9 bases. The CDR3 nucleotides read TGTGCCAGCAGTTACTCGAGAGTGAGCCTAGCGGGAGGGCCCCCTGAGCAGTTCTTC. Translation: CASSYSRVSLAGGPPEQFF.

This clonotype turned up a few times. This sequence joins TRBV28 and TRBJ1-4, with D maybe TRBD1 (6 bases). The CDR3 contains 15 residues. In germline, CDR1 is MDHEN, CDR2 SYDVKM. Trimming stripped 6 bases from V and 0 bases from J, with 11 bases between. The DNA for the CDR3 is TGTGCCAGCAGGGCAAGACAGGCAACTAATGAAAAACTGTTTTTT. This translates into CASRARQATNEKLFF.

The CDR3 sequence: CATNAGQSGANVLTF. CDR3 nucleotide sequence: TGTGCCACCAACGCCGGACAATCTGGGGCCAACGTCCTGACTTTC. V and J are TRBV15 and TRBJ2-6; the D gene is possibly TRBD1 (5 bases). The CDR3 contains 15 residues. Trimming removed 7 bases from V and 1 base from J, with 11 bases in between. The germline CDR1 and CDR2 sequences are LNHNV and YYDKDF (reference sequence).

This clonotype showed up just a few times. The J gene is TRBJ1-2, the V gene TRBV4-1; possibly TRBD1 for D (5 bases). This CDR3 has 15 residues. Germline V gene sequence: CDR1 MGHRA, CDR2 YSYEKL. The V end was cut by 0 bases, the J end by 4 bases, with 12 bases between. CDR3 coding DNA: TGCGCCAGCAGCCAAGAGAAGGGGCCGGTCTATGGCTACACCTTC. This gives the protein CASSQEKGPVYGYTF.

This clonotype was detected a few times. V gene TRBV12-3 or TRBV12-4 combines with J gene TRBJ1-1, with no clear D. V lost 7 bases and J lost 1, with 10 bases in between. This CDR3 spans 13 amino acids. This chain's CDR3 is CASTHRGNTEAFF. The CDR3 DNA reads TGTGCCAGCACCCATAGAGGGAACACTGAAGCTTTCTTT.

This clonotype was seen a handful of times. V is TRBV29-1 and J is TRBJ2-7, with 7 bases identical to TRBD2. The CDR3 extends over 14 amino acids. Trimming took 4 bases from V and 3 from J; bases not matched to a gene: 9. Per germline, CDR1 SQVTM and CDR2 ANQGSEA. The CDR3 sequence: CSVGSGGAGYEQYF. The CDR3 nucleotides read TGCAGCGTTGGGTCGGGGGGAGCCGGCTACGAGCAGTACTTC.

The genes are TRBV11-2 and TRBJ1-5; D remains ambiguous. The V gene lost 5 bases and the J gene lost 2 bases, with 10 bases spanning the gap. The CDR3 is 14 amino acids. Germline assignment: CDR1 SGHAT and CDR2 FQNNGV. CDR3 loop: CASSNGRGNQPQHF. The CDR3 DNA follows: TGTGCCAGCAGCAACGGGCGGGGCAATCAGCCCCAGCATTTT.

This clonotype is a singleton in its sample. This could be a read error, since a much larger clone is one nucleotide away. The V and J genes are TRBV11-2 and TRBJ1-5; perhaps TRBD1 as D (5 bases). With 0 bases removed from V and 9 bases from J, the gap between germline ends came to 6 bases. CDR1 is SGHAT and CDR2 is FQNNGV in the germline V gene. The CDR3 length is 12 residues. In nucleotides, the CDR3 is TGTGCCAGCAGCTTAGAGCAGGGGCCCCAGCATTTT. Its translation: CASSLEQGPQHF. The variable domain in full, completed from reference TRBV11-2 and TRBJ1-5, reads EAGVAQSPRYKIIEKRQSVAFWCNPISGHATLYWYQQILGQGPKLLIQFQNNGVVDDSQLPKDRFSAERLKGVDSTLKIQPAKLEDSAVYLCASSLEQGPQHFGDGTRLSIL.

The chain is built from TRBV27 and TRBJ1-1; possible D gene TRBD1, 6 bases. The CDR3 is 15 amino acids. The V gene lost 7 bases and the J gene lost 4 bases, with 19 bases spanning the gap. CDR1 and CDR2 from the germline V gene are MNHEY and SMNVEV (reference sequence). As DNA, the CDR3 is TGTGCCAGCACTTCTTTACCAGGGGTGTCCACTGAAGCTTTCTTT. Amino acids: CASTSLPGVSTEAFF.

In this sample, this clonotype turned up a few times. This chain uses TRBV27 with TRBJ1-6; no clear D gene. The CDR3 length is 14 residues. Trimming left V 6 bases short and J 4 bases short, with 10 bases between. Germline values: CDR1 MNHEY, CDR2 SMNVEV (reference sequence). This chain's CDR3 is CASREVKYNSPLHF. DNA of the CDR3: TGTGCCAGCAGGGAAGTAAAATATAATTCACCCCTCCACTTT.

This rearrangement joins TRBV13 to TRBJ2-7; D may be TRBD2 (5 bases). The CDR3 has 15 residues. The germline V gene has CDR1 PRHDT and CDR2 FYEKMQ (reference sequence). With 5 bases removed from V and 4 bases from J, the gap between germline ends came to 18 bases. In nucleotides, the CDR3 is TGTGCCAGCAGCCCCTGGGTGAGGGATTCGTACGAGCAGTACTTC. Amino acids: CASSPWVRDSYEQYF.

In its sample, this clonotype was seen a few times. The gene calls are TRBV3-1 and TRBJ2-1; D unresolved. Per germline, CDR1 LGHDT and CDR2 YNNKEL (reference sequence). Trimming removed 1 base at V and 5 bases at J, with 9 bases between. This CDR3 spans 14 amino acids. CDR3 nucleotides: TGTGCCAGCAGCCAAGGTGGCAACGACAATGAGCAGTTCTTC. Translated, it gives CASSQGGNDNEQFF.

This clonotype was counted only a few times. The chain combines TRBV30 with TRBJ1-1; D gene uncertain. CDR1 and CDR2 from the germline V gene are GTSNPN and SVGIG (reference sequence). The CDR3 consists of 11 residues. The V end lost 1 base, the J end lost 3 bases, and 3 bases lay between the germline ends. The CDR3 here is CAWSADTEAFF. In DNA, the CDR3 is TGTGCCTGGAGTGCGGACACTGAAGCTTTCTTT.

This chain links TRBV29-1 with TRBJ2-3; a possible D gene is TRBD2 (5 bases). Between the trimmed V and J ends, which lost 7 bases and 6 bases, there was a span of 14 bases. The CDR3 totals 12 residues. CDR1 is SQVTM, CDR2 ANQGSEA, per germline. CDR3 DNA: TGCAGCGATCTCTACACGGGGGATACGCAGTATTTT. It codes for CSDLYTGDTQYF.

This rearrangement joins TRBV5-1 to TRBJ2-1, with 12 bases fitting TRBD2. Trimming at V came to 0 bases and at J to 7 bases, leaving 5 bases not matched to a gene. Germline-derived CDR1 and CDR2 are SGHRS and YFSETQ. This CDR3 comprises 16 residues. The DNA of the CDR3 is TGCGCCAGCAGCTTGGAGCTAGCGGGAGGGATGAATGAGCAGTTCTTC. Its translation is CASSLELAGGMNEQFF.

In its sample, this clonotype was seen many times. The chain couples TRBV20-1 to TRBJ2-1; 14 bases line up with TRBD2. Per germline, CDR1 DFQATT and CDR2 SNEGSKA (reference sequence). V lost 5 bases and J lost 8; bases outside the gene matches: 8. This CDR3 has 15 amino acids. The CDR3 spells CSAPQTSGRGDEQFF. DNA for the CDR3: TGCAGTGCTCCCCAGACTAGCGGGAGGGGAGATGAGCAGTTCTTC.

With regard to this clonotype: This may be a read error, as it is one base from a much larger clone. This rearrangement joins TRBV6-5 to TRBJ1-5; tentative D call: TRBD1 (5 bases). The CDR3 has 14 residues. Looked up from germline, CDR1 is MNHEY and CDR2 is SVGAGI. The CDR3 reads CVSSPGEGNQPQHF. The CDR3 region has the DNA TGTGTCAGCAGCCCGGGGGAAGGAAATCAGCCCCAGCATTTT.